The 24 T cell receptor beta chains below come from one sample, sequenced in a study of blood T cell repertoires in COVID-19 (dated by TCRdb to 2020 to 2021). Libraries were prepared through the immunoSEQ multiplex PCR assay. TCRdb retrieved this table from immuneACCESS and kept in-frame rearrangements only. Not all clones are present; in checked studies, unresolved V genes account for under half, and no reason is known for the remainder. The sample table shows some 170,000 clones, and approximately 88% are seen once. The ten largest make up about a tenth of the sample. Source material: peripheral blood. The receptors come from a woman over 75 with active or convalescent COVID-19.

V gene TRBV10-2 combines with J gene TRBJ1-1, with a weak D call TRBD1 (5 bases). V lost 6 bases to trimming and J lost 0 bases, with 5 bases between them. From germline, CDR1 is WSHSY and CDR2 SAAADI. CDR3 size: 12 residues. CDR3 sequence reads: CASRTVNTEAFF. CDR3 sequence (DNA): TGCGCCAGCAGGACAGTGAACACTGAAGCTTTCTTT.

DNA for the CDR3: TGTGCCAGCAGCTTAGCTGGCAGGGGACAGTACACTGAAGCTTTCTTT. Its protein is CASSLAGRGQYTEAFF. The V call is TRBV7-9, the J call TRBJ1-1; 7 bases are a match to TRBD1. V was pared by 0 bases and J by 3 bases, with 7 bases of the junction left unmatched. CDR1 is SEHNR, CDR2 FQNEAQ, per germline (reference sequence). The CDR3 has 16 residues.

V usage is TRBV6-5 and J usage is TRBJ1-6; 7 bases align to TRBD1. CDR3 size: 15 residues. V dropped 6 bases and J dropped 6; count of bases not matched to a gene: 8. Germline V gene sequence: CDR1 MNHEY, CDR2 SVGAGI. The CDR3 reads CASRPTGVTNSPLHF. CDR3 DNA sequence: TGTGCCAGCAGGCCAACAGGGGTCACTAATTCACCCCTCCACTTT.

V and J are TRBV5-1 and TRBJ2-5; D not certain. The germline V gene encodes CDR1 SGHRS and CDR2 YFSETQ. The CDR3 loop spans 13 amino acids. Trimming took 2 bases from V and 3 from J, leaving 8 bases between them. The CDR3 is CASSFQVEETQYF. The CDR3, as DNA: TGCGCCAGCAGCTTCCAGGTAGAAGAGACCCAGTACTTC.

The J gene is TRBJ2-7, the V gene TRBV5-5, with D possibly being TRBD1 (5 bases). The germline gives CDR1 SGHKS, CDR2 YYEKEE (reference sequence). V lost 0 bases and J 5 bases, leaving 12 bases between the germline ends. The CDR3 is 14 amino acids. CDR3: CASSLDGAVDEQYF. The CDR3 DNA reads as TGTGCCAGCAGCTTGGATGGGGCGGTGGACGAGCAGTACTTC.

The chain couples TRBV10-3 to TRBJ1-1; D may be TRBD1 (6 bases). The CDR3 runs 15 residues. V lost 4 bases and J lost 0, with 12 bases in between. From germline, CDR1 is ENHRY and CDR2 SYGVKD. CDR3: CAISGATGVNTEAFF. For the CDR3, the DNA is TGTGCCATCAGTGGGGCGACAGGAGTGAACACTGAAGCTTTCTTT.

The chain couples TRBV11-2 to TRBJ1-3, with 8 bases aligning to TRBD1. Germline trimming cut 5 bases from V and 2 bases from J; bases unmatched to any gene: 11. Germline CDR1 SGHAT, CDR2 FQNNGV. The CDR3 is made up of 17 amino acids. The CDR3 loop reads CASSPAPGTGPGNTIYF. The CDR3 DNA follows: TGTGCCAGCAGCCCAGCGCCCGGGACAGGTCCTGGAAACACCATATATTTT.

The V call is TRBV5-6, the J call TRBJ2-7, with D maybe TRBD2 (5 bases). CDR1 SGHDT and CDR2 YYEEEE come from the germline V gene. The CDR3 consists of 14 residues. The ends were cut back, 5 bases at V and 4 bases at J, with 16 bases in the middle. CDR3 in DNA: TGTGCCAGCAGTCGGGATCGGATGGGATACGAGCAGTACTTC. It translates to CASSRDRMGYEQYF.

This sequence joins TRBV13 and TRBJ2-2; weak D call: TRBD2 (6 bases). The CDR3 sequence is 15 residues long. CDR1 and CDR2 (germline): PRHDT, FYEKMQ (reference sequence). V lost 5 bases and J 0 bases, leaving 10 bases between the germline ends. The CDR3 DNA is TGTGCCAGCAGCCCCCGCGGGGCGAACACCGGGGAGCTGTTTTTT. This codes for CASSPRGANTGELFF.

The table lists this clone with a count of one. The V and J genes are TRBV6-5 and TRBJ1-6; D is unclear. Germline V gives CDR1 MNHEY, CDR2 SVGAGI. CDR3 size: 13 residues. The V end lost 8 bases, the J end lost 5 bases, and 10 bases lay between the germline ends. The CDR3 sequence: CASAGANNSPLHF. CDR3 sequence (DNA): TGTGCCAGCGCGGGAGCTAATAATTCACCCCTCCACTTT.

The CDR3 DNA reads TGTGCCAGTAGTAAAACAGGGAACTCTGGAAACACCATATATTTT. Its translation: CASSKTGNSGNTIYF. The rearrangement uses TRBV19 and TRBJ1-3; a possible D gene is TRBD1 (6 bases). V dropped 4 bases and J dropped 0 bases, with 10 bases sitting between them. This CDR3 has 15 residues. Germline CDR1 and CDR2: LNHDA and SQIVND (reference sequence).

The chain combines TRBV20-1 with TRBJ1-5, with D tentatively TRBD1 (5 bases). The CDR3 is 15 residues long. Germline lookup yields CDR1 DFQATT and CDR2 SNEGSKA (reference sequence). V shed 3 bases and J shed 0 bases, with 12 bases lying between them. Here the CDR3 reads CSASGGQYSNQPQHF. For the CDR3, the DNA is TGCAGTGCTAGTGGCGGACAATATAGCAATCAGCCCCAGCATTTT.

The rearrangement joins TRBV5-4 to TRBJ1-3; the match to TRBD1 covers 7 bases. The trim removed 0 bases at V and 5 bases at J, leaving 8 bases unmatched. This CDR3 comprises 16 residues. CDR1 is SGHNT, CDR2 YYREEE, per germline (reference sequence). CDR3 DNA: TGTGCCAGCAGCTTGGAGGGGGGACAGTTCCGAAACACCATATATTTT. Translating gives CASSLEGGQFRNTIYF.

V and J are TRBV27 and TRBJ2-7; D remains ambiguous. The CDR3 totals 16 residues. Germline-derived CDR1 and CDR2 are MNHEY and SMNVEV (reference sequence). V was shortened by 3 bases and J by 0 bases, with 15 bases between the two germline ends. The CDR3 nucleotides read TGTGCCAGCAGTTTCGGCAGGCCTATTGGCTCCTACGAGCAGTACTTC. This sequence encodes CASSFGRPIGSYEQYF.

The chain links TRBV5-4 to TRBJ2-7, with TRBD2 matching 8 bases. Per the germline V gene, CDR1 is SGHNT and CDR2 is YYREEE (reference sequence). CDR3 length equals 15 residues. With V trimmed by 4 bases and J by 7 bases, 13 bases remained unmatched. The CDR3 region is CASSLGSGGIQEQYF. The DNA of the CDR3 is TGTGCCAGCAGCCTCGGCAGCGGGGGCATACAAGAGCAGTACTTC.

There are many counts of this clone. The rearrangement links TRBV7-9 to TRBJ1-2; 9 bases line up with TRBD1. The CDR3 extends over 17 amino acids. The germline V gene has CDR1 SEHNR and CDR2 FQNEAQ (reference sequence). V trimming: 1 base; J trimming: 3 bases; junction bases outside the gene matches: 9. Here the CDR3 reads CASSLGKLRDRDYGYTF. The CDR3 DNA sequence: TGTGCCAGCAGCTTAGGTAAACTTCGGGACAGGGACTATGGCTACACCTTC. Based on the CDR3 plus reference TRBV7-9 and TRBJ1-2, the full variable domain is DTGVSQNPRHKITKRGQNVTFRCDPISEHNRLYWYRQTLGQGPEFLTYFQNEAQLEKSRLLSDRFSAERPKGSFSTLEIQRTEQGDSAMYLCASSLGKLRDRDYGYTFGSGTRLTVV.

The chain joins TRBV4-1 to TRBJ2-1; 11 nucleotides line up with TRBD2. CDR1 is MGHRA and CDR2 is YSYEKL in the germline V gene. The CDR3 loop spans 16 amino acids. V lost 4 bases and J lost 8; bases outside the gene matches: 10. CDR3 residues: CASSPGTSGALDEQFF. The CDR3 DNA is TGCGCCAGCAGCCCAGGGACTAGCGGAGCCTTGGATGAGCAGTTCTTC.

The chain combines TRBV4-1 with TRBJ2-3, with 7 bases matching TRBD2. The germline V gene has CDR1 MGHRA and CDR2 YSYEKL. Unmatched junction bases numbered 3, after V lost 0 bases and J lost 0 bases. CDR3 length: 16 residues. The CDR3 sequence: CASSQDAGASTDTQYF. Written as DNA, the CDR3 is TGCGCCAGCAGCCAAGATGCGGGAGCTAGCACAGATACGCAGTATTTT.

This chain uses TRBV19 with TRBJ2-7; 8 bases agree with TRBD1. The germline V gene encodes CDR1 LNHDA and CDR2 SQIVND (reference sequence). This CDR3 has 14 residues. V gave up 4 bases and J gave up 3 bases; unmatched junction bases: 5. The CDR3 loop is CASSKGQGGYEQYF. CDR3 in DNA: TGTGCCAGTAGTAAAGGACAGGGAGGCTACGAGCAGTACTTC.

This chain uses TRBV4-3 with TRBJ2-2, with TRBD2 identical over 9 bases. The germline CDR1 and CDR2 sequences are LGHNA and YSLEER. The CDR3 extends over 19 amino acids. After removal of 0 bases from V and 4 bases from J, the junction contained 12 bases not matched to a gene. The CDR3: CASSQDNPSGGLSTGELFF. For the CDR3, the DNA is TGCGCCAGCAGCCAAGACAACCCCAGCGGGGGGCTGTCCACCGGGGAGCTGTTTTTT.

The chain carries TRBV11-3 and TRBJ1-2; D unresolved. The V gene's germline CDR1 is SGHNT and CDR2 YENEEA. Trimming removed 2 bases at V and 3 bases at J, with 19 bases between. The CDR3 loop spans 17 amino acids. The CDR3 spells CASSLTILGGEDYGYTF. For the CDR3, the DNA is TGTGCCAGCAGCTTAACTATTCTGGGCGGGGAGGACTATGGCTACACCTTC.

The chain recombines TRBV28 with TRBJ1-2, with TRBD1 as a possible D gene (5 bases). The CDR3 contains 13 residues. Trimming removed 3 bases from V and 4 bases from J, with 9 bases in between. The germline CDR1 and CDR2 sequences are MDHEN and SYDVKM. The CDR3 is CASSFTRGYGYTF. The CDR3 DNA reads TGTGCCAGCAGTTTTACAAGGGGCTATGGCTACACCTTC.

This chain connects TRBV18 to TRBJ1-1; 12 positions agree with TRBD1. Trimming removed 4 bases from V and 4 bases from J; junction bases left unmatched: 1. CDR1 is KGHSH, CDR2 LQKENI, per germline. The CDR3 extends over 14 amino acids. CDR3 residues: CASSQGQGATEAFF. CDR3 in DNA: TGTGCCAGCTCACAGGGACAGGGGGCCACTGAAGCTTTCTTT. Looking up the rest from reference TRBV18 and TRBJ1-1 gives the full variable domain: NAGVMQNPRHLVRRRGQEARLRCSPMKGHSHVYWYRQLPEEGLKFMVYLQKENIIDESGMPKERFSAEFPKEGPSILRIQQVVRGDSAAYFCASSQGQGATEAFFGQGTRLTVV.

The rearrangement links TRBV20-1 to TRBJ1-5; a weak D match, TRBD1 (6 bases). The CDR3 runs to 16 residues. Germline V CDR1 and CDR2: DFQATT, SNEGSKA (reference sequence). V shed 3 bases and J shed 0 bases, with 15 bases lying between them. The CDR3 sequence: CSASAGGAPSNQPQHF. The CDR3 DNA is TGCAGTGCTAGTGCCGGGGGGGCACCTAGCAATCAGCCCCAGCATTTT.